This T cell receptor beta chain was captured by sequencing in a study of T cells in tumors after PD-1 blockade. In the study overall: No patient had prior checkpoint blockade, systemic immunosuppression, or radiotherapy within 4 weeks. Study-wide findings and caveats: Peripheral recruitment is suggested, as some novel exhausted tumor clones were in pre-treatment blood.

Clones were sequenced by immunoSEQ multiplex PCR, and TCRdb holds only the in-frame ones, with some missing. The sample has 30,000 to 40,000 clones, around 78% seen once. Genomic DNA template from tumor biopsies or peripheral blood, roughly 616 ng to 6,004 ng input. This clone has only a few counts. What it binds is unknown. Germline lookup yields CDR1 MGHRA and CDR2 YSYEKL. The CDR3 covers 15 residues. Deletions cut 4 bases from V and 0 bases from J, with 10 bases between. This chain uses TRBV4-1 with TRBJ1-5, with D possibly being TRBD1 (6 bases). The source of this sequence is a human donor with basal cell carcinoma. The source material was PBMCs, sampled before anti-PD-1 treatment. CDR3 sequence reads: CASSPRTDSNQPQHF. CDR3 DNA: TGCGCCAGCAGCCCCCGGACAGATAGCAATCAGCCCCAGCATTTT.